The sample holds a few counts of the clone carrying this T cell receptor beta chain. These data come from a study of T cell repertoires in cytomegalovirus infection. Germline CDR1 is LGHNT and CDR2 is FRNRAP. V lost 5 bases and J lost 6; bases outside the gene matches: 9. The CDR3 is 15 amino acids. TCRdb called the reads again in MiXCR, with one record for every CDR3 protein. This table holds about 360,000 distinct CDR3 sequences, over 15% found once. The chain recombines TRBV12-5 with TRBJ1-4, with TRBD1 matching over 7 bases. The TCR sequence derives from a human donor in good health (CMV status not recorded). Some clones in this sample may be carry-over from other donors' samples. What was sequenced was PBMCs. CDR3 DNA sequence: TGTGCTAGTGGTGGGAGACAGGGCGGACATGAAAAACTGTTTTTT. This gives the protein CASGGRQGGHEKLFF.